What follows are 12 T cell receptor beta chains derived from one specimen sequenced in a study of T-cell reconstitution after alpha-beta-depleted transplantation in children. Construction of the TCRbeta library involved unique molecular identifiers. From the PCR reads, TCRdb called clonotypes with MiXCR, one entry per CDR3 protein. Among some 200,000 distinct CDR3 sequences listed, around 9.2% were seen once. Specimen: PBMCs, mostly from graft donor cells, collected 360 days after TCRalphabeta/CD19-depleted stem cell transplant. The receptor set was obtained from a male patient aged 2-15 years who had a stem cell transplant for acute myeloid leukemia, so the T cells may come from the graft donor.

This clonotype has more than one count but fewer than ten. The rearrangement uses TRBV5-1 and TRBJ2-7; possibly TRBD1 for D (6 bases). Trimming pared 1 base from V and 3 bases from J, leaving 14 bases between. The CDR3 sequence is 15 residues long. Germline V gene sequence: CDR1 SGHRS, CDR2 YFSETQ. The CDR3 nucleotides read TGCGCCAGCAGCTTGCAGGGACACGGTGGCTACGAGCAGTACTTC. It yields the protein CASSLQGHGGYEQYF.

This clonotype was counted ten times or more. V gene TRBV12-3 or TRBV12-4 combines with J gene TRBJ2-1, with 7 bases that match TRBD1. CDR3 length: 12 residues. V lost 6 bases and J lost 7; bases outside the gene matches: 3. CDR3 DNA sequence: TGTGCCAGCAGGTCAGGGGGTAATGAGCAGTTCTTC. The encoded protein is CASRSGGNEQFF.

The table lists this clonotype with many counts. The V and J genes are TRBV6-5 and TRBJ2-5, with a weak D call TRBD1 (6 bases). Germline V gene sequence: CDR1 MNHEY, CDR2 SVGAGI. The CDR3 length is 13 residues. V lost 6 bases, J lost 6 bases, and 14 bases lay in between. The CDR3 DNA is TGTGCCAGCAGAACAGGGATCGGAAAGACCCAGTACTTC. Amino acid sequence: CASRTGIGKTQYF.

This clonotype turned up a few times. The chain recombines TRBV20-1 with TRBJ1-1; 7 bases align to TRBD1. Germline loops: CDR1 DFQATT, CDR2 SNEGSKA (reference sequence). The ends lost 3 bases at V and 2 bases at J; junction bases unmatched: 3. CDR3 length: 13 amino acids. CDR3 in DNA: TGCAGTGCTAGTAACAGGGGCAACACTGAAGCTTTCTTT. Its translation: CSASNRGNTEAFF.

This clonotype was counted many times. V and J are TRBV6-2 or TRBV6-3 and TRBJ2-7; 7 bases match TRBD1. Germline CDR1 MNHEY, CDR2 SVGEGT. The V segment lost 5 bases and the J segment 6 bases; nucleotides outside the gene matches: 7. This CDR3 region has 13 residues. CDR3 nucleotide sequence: TGTGCCAGCAGTCGACTTAGGACAGGCGAGCAGTACTTC. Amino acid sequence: CASSRLRTGEQYF.

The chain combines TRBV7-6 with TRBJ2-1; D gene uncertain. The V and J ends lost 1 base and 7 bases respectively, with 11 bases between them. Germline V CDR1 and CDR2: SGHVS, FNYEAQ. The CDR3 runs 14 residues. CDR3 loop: CASSLGLTVNEQFF. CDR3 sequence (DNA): TGTGCCAGCAGCTTAGGGCTGACTGTTAATGAGCAGTTCTTC.

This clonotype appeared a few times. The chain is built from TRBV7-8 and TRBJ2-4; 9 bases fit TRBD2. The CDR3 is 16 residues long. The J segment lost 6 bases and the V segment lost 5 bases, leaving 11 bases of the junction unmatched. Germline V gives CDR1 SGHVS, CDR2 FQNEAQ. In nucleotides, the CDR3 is TGTGCCAGCAGCCCAACTGGGACTAGCCCTAGAAACATTCAGTACTTC. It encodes CASSPTGTSPRNIQYF.

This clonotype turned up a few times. The CDR3 spells CASSLVLLGDNYEQYF. For the CDR3, the DNA is TGTGCCAGCAGCTTAGTCTTATTAGGGGATAACTACGAGCAGTACTTC. J is TRBJ2-7 and V is TRBV7-2, with D maybe TRBD1 (5 bases). V dropped 1 base and J dropped 3 bases, with 16 bases sitting between them. Germline CDR1 and CDR2: SGHTA and FQGNSA. The CDR3 spans 16 residues.

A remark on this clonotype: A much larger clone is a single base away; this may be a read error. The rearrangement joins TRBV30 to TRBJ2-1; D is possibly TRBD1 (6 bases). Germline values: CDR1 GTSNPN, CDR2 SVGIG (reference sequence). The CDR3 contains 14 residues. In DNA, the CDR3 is TGTGCCTGGACCCGAGGGGGTCCCTACAATAAGCAGTTCTTC. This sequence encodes CAWTRGGPYNKQFF.

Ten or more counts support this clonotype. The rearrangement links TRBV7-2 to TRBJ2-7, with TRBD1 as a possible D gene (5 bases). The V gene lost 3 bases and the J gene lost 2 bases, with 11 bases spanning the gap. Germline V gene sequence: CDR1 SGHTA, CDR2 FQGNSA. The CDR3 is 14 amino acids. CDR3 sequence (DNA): TGTGCCAGCAGCTTTTCAGACAGCACCTACGAGCAGTACTTC. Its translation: CASSFSDSTYEQYF.

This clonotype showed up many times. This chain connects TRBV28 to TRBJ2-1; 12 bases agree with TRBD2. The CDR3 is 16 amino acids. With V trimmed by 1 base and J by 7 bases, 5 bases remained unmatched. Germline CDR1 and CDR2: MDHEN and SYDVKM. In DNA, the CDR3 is TGTGCCAGCAGTTTATCTAGCGGGAGGGCCTGGAATGAGCAGTTCTTC. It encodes CASSLSSGRAWNEQFF.

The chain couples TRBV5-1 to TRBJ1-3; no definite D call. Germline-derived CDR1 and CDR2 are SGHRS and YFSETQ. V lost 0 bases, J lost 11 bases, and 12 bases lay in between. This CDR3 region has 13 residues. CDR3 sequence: CASSLEGSGAIYF. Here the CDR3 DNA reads TGCGCCAGCAGCTTGGAGGGAAGTGGGGCCATATATTTT.